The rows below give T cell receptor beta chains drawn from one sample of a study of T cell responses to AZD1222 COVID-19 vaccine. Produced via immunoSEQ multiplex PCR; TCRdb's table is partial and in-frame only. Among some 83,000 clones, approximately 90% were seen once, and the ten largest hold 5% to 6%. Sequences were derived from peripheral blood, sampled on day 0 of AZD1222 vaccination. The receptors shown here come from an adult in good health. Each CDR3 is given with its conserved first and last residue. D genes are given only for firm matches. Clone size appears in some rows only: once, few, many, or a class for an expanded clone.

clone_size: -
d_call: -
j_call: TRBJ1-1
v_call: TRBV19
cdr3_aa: CASSIGSRGLTEAFF
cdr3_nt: TGTGCCAGTAGTATAGGGTCCAGGGGCCTCACTGAAGCTTTCTTT

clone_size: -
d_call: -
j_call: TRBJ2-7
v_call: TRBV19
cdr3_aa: CASQQGKDYEQYF
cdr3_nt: TGTGCCAGCCAGCAGGGTAAGGACTACGAGCAGTACTTC

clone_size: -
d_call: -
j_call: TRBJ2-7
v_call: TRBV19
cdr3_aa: CASRGTHLSSYEQYF
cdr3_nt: TGTGCCAGTAGAGGGACACACCTCAGCTCCTACGAGCAGTACTTC

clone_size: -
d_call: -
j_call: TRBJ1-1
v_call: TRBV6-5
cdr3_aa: CASSYWGENTEAFF
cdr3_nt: TGTGCCAGCAGTTACTGGGGAGAGAACACTGAAGCTTTCTTT

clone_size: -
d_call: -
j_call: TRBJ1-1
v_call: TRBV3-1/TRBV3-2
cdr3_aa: CASSQQGIPEAFF
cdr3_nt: TGTGCCAGCAGCCAACAGGGTATCCCTGAAGCTTTCTTT

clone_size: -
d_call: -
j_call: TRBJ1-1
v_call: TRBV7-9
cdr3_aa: CASSLQDRTEAFF
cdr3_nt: TGTGCCAGCAGCTTACAAGACAGGACTGAAGCTTTCTTT

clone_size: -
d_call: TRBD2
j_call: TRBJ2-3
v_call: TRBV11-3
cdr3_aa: CASSRGTRRADTQYF
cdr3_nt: TGTGCCAGCAGCCGGGGGACTAGGCGGGCAGATACGCAGTATTTT

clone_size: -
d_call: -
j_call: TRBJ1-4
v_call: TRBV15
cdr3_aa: CATSRDRSAVLNEKLFF
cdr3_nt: TGTGCCACCAGCAGAGATCGGTCCGCCGTACTAAATGAAAAACTGTTTTTT

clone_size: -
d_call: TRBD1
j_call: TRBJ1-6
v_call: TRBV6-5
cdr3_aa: CASSMGQGFRSPLHF
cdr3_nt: TGTGCCAGCAGCATGGGACAGGGGTTTCGGTCACCCCTCCACTTT

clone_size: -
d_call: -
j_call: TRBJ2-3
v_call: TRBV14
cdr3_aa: CASSLVVVDTQYF
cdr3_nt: TGTGCCAGCAGCCTTGTGGTGGTAGATACGCAGTATTTT

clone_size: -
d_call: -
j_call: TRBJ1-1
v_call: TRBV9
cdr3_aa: CASSVDQGRTEAFF
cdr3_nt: TGTGCCAGCAGCGTAGATCAGGGAAGGACTGAAGCTTTCTTT

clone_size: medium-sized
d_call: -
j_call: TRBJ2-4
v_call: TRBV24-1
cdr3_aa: CATSDLSRAKNIQYF
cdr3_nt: TGTGCCACCAGTGATTTGAGCAGGGCCAAAAACATTCAGTACTTC

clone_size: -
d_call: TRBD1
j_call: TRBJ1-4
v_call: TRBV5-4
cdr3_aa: CASSLRTGAPFNEKLFF
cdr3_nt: TGTGCCAGCAGCTTGCGGACAGGGGCCCCCTTTAATGAAAAACTGTTTTTT

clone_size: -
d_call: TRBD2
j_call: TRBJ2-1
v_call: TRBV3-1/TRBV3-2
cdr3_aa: CASSPRGLAFYEQFF
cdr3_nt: TGTGCCAGCAGTCCGAGGGGACTAGCGTTCTATGAGCAGTTCTTC

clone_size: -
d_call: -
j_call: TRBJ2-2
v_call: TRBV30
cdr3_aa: CAWAQGRAGELFF
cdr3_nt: TGTGCCTGGGCCCAGGGTCGGGCCGGGGAGCTGTTTTTT

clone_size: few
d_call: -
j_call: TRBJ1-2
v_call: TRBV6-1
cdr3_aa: CASSDPGGNYGYTF
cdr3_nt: TGTGCCAGCAGTGATCCGGGGGGGAACTATGGCTACACCTTC

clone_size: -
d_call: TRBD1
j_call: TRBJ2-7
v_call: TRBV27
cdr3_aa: CASRLAGGSYEQYF
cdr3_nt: TGTGCCAGCAGGTTAGCAGGGGGCTCCTACGAGCAGTACTTC

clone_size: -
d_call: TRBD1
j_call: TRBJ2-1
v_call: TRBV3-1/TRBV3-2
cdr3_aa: CASSLIGDRTYNEQFF
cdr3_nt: TGTGCCAGCAGCTTAATCGGGGACAGGACCTACAATGAGCAGTTCTTC

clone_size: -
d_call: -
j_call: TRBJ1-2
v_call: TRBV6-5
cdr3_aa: CASSPEGEGPYGYTF
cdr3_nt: TGTGCCAGCAGCCCCGAAGGGGAAGGGCCCTATGGCTACACCTTC

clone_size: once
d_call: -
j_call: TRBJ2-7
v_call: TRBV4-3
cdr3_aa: CASSQGRGNYEQYF
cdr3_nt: TGCGCCAGCAGCCAAGGGAGGGGGAATTACGAGCAGTACTTC

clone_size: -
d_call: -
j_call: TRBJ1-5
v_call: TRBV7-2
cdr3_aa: CASSLVSPANQPQHF
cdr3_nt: TGTGCCAGCAGCTTAGTATCGCCAGCCAATCAGCCCCAGCATTTT

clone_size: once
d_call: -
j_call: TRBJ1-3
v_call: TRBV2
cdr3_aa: CASRPQSSGNTIYF
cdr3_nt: TGTGCCAGCAGACCGCAAAGCTCTGGAAACACCATATATTTT

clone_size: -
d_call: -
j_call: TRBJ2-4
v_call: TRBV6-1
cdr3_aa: CASNRRDIGLQYF
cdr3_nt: TGTGCCAGCAACCGTCGGGACATCGGGTTGCAGTACTTC

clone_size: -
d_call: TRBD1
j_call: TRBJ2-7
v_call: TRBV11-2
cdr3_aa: CATGQGASYEQYF
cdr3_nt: TGTGCCACCGGACAGGGGGCGTCCTACGAGCAGTACTTC

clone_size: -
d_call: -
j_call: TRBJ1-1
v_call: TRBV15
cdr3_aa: CATSRVQGILNTEAFF
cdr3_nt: TGTGCCACCAGCAGAGTGCAGGGAATCTTGAACACTGAAGCTTTCTTT

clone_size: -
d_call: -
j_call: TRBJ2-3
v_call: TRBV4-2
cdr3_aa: CASSQVGAGSTDTQYF
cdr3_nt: TGTGCCAGCAGCCAAGTAGGGGCGGGTAGCACAGATACGCAGTATTTT

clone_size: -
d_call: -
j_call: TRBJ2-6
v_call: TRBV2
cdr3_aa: CASSVGGRGANVLTF
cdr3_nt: TGTGCCAGCAGTGTGGGGGGCCGCGGGGCCAACGTCCTGACTTTC

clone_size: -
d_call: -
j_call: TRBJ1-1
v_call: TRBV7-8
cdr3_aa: CASSLEGPANTEAFF
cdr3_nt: TGTGCCAGCAGCTTAGAAGGCCCAGCGAACACTGAAGCTTTCTTT

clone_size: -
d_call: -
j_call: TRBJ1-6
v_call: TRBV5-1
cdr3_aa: CASSLEGSYNSPLHF
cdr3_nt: TGCGCCAGCAGCTTGGAGGGCTCCTATAATTCACCCCTCCACTTT

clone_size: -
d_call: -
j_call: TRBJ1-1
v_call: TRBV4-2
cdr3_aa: CASSQVGGPRNTEAFF
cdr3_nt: TGTGCCAGCAGCCAAGTGGGGGGGCCTAGGAACACTGAAGCTTTCTTT

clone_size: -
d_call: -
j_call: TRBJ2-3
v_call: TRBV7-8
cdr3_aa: CASSLAEVSTDTQYF
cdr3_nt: TGTGCCAGCAGCTTAGCGGAGGTCAGCACAGATACGCAGTATTTT

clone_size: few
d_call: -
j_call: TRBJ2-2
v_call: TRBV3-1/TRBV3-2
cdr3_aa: CASSQAIASGELFF
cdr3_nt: TGTGCCAGCAGCCAAGCGATCGCGTCCGGGGAGCTGTTTTTT

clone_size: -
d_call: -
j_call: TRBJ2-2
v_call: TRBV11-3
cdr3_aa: CASSLMGGVAGGLFF
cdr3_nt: TGTGCCAGCAGCTTAATGGGAGGAGTGGCTGGTGGGCTGTTTTTT

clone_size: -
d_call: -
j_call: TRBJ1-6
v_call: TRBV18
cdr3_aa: CASSPDSLFSPLHF
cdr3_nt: TGTGCCAGCTCACCGGACAGTCTTTTTTCACCCCTCCACTTT

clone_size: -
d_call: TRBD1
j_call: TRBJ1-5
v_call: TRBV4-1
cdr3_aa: CASSQGRFGDRGQPQHF
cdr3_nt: TGCGCCAGCAGCCAAGGTCGGTTCGGGGACAGGGGTCAGCCCCAGCATTTT

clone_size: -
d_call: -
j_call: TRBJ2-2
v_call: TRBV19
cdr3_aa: CASSRIGDIIFSGELFF
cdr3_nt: TGTGCCAGTAGTAGAATAGGGGACATCATCTTCTCCGGGGAGCTGTTTTTT

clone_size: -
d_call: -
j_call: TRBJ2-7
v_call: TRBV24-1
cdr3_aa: CATSEPTTYEQYF
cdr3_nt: TGTGCCACCAGTGAGCCCACCACCTACGAGCAGTACTTC

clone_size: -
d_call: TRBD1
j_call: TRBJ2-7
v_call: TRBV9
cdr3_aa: CASSPYDRVYEQYF
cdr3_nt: TGTGCCAGCAGTCCTTACGACAGGGTCTACGAGCAGTACTTC

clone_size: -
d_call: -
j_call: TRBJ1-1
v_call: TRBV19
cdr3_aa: CASSMGSGTEAFF
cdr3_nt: TGTGCCAGTAGTATGGGCAGTGGGACTGAAGCTTTCTTT

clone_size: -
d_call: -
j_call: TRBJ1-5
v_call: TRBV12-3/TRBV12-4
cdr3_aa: CASSFTGNQPQHF
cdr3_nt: TGTGCCAGCAGTTTTACAGGAAATCAGCCCCAGCATTTT

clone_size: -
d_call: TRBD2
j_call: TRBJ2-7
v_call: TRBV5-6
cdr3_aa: CASSAPGLADYEQYF
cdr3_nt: TGTGCCAGCAGCGCGCCGGGACTAGCGGATTACGAGCAGTACTTC

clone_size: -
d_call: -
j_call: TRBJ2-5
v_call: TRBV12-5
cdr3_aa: CASGWGSQETQYF
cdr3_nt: TGTGCTAGTGGTTGGGGCAGCCAAGAGACCCAGTACTTC

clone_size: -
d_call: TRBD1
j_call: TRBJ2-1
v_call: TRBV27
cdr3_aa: CASRPLRDRGRGEQFF
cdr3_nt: TGTGCCAGCCGTCCGCTCCGGGACAGGGGGCGCGGTGAGCAGTTCTTC

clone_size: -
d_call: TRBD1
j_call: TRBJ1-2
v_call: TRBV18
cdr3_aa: CASSPTGGAYGYTF
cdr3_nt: TGTGCCAGCTCACCAACAGGGGGCGCCTATGGCTACACCTTC

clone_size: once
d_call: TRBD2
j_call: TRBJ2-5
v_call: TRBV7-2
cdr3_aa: CASSLGLAGGRETQYF
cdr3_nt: TGTGCCAGCAGCTTGGGACTAGCGGGGGGGCGAGAGACCCAGTACTTC

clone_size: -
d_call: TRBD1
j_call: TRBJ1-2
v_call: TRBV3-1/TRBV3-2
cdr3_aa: CASSQARDRVNYGYTF
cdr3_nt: TGTGCCAGCAGCCAAGCCCGGGACAGGGTCAACTATGGCTACACCTTC

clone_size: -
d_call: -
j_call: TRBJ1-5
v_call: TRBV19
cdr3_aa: CASSKGIEPQHF
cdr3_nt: TGTGCCAGTAGTAAAGGGATAGAGCCCCAGCATTTT

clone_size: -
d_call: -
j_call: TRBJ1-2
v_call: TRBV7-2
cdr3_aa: CASSPYPGFNYGYTF
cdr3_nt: TGTGCCAGCAGCCCTTACCCAGGGTTTAACTATGGCTACACCTTC